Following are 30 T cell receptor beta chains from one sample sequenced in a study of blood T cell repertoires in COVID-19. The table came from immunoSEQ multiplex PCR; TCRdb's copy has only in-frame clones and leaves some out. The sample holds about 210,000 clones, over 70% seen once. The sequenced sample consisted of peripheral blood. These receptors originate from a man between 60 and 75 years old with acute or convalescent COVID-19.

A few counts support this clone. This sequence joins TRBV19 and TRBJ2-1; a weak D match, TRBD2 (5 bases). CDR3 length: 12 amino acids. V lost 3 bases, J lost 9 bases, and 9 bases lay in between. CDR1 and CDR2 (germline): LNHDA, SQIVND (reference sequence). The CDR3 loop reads CASSMAGTEQFF. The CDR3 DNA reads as TGTGCCAGTAGTATGGCGGGTACTGAGCAGTTCTTC.

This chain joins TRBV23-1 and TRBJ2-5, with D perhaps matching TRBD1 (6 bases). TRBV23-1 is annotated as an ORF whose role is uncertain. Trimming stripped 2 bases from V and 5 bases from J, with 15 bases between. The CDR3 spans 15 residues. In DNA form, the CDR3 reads TGCGCCAGCAGTCAACGGAACAGGGAGAGGGAGACCCAGTACTTC. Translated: CASSQRNRERETQYF.

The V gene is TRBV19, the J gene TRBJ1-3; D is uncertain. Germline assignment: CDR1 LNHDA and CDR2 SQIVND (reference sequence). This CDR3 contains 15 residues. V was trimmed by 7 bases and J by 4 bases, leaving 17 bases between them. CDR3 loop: CASISGWTAGNTIYF. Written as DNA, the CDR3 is TGTGCCAGTATTTCGGGGTGGACTGCAGGAAACACCATATATTTT.

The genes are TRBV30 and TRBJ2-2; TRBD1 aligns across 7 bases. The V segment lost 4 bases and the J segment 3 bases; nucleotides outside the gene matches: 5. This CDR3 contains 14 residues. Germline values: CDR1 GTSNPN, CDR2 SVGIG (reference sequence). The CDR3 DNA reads TGTGCCTGGAAACAGGGGACGTACACCGGGGAGCTGTTTTTT. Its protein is CAWKQGTYTGELFF.

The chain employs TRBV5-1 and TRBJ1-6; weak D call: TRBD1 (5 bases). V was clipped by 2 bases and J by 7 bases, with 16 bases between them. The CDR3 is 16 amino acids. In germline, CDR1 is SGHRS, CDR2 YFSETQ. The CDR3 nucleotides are TGCGCCAGCAGCTTTACCCCACAGGTGGGAAATTCACCCCTCCACTTT. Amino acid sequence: CASSFTPQVGNSPLHF.

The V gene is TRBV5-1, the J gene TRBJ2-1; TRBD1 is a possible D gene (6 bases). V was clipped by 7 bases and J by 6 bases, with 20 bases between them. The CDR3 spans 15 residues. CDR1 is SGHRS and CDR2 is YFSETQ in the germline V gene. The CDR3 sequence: CASGLIYQGSNEQFF. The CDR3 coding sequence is TGCGCCAGCGGCCTTATTTATCAGGGGAGCAATGAGCAGTTCTTC.

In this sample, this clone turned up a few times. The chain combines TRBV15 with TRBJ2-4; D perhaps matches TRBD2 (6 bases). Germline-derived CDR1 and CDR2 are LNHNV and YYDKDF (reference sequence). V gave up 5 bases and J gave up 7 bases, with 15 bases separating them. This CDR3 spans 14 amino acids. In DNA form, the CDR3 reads TGTGCCACCAGCGGGGGGTTTACCGTGAACATTCAGTACTTC. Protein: CATSGGFTVNIQYF.

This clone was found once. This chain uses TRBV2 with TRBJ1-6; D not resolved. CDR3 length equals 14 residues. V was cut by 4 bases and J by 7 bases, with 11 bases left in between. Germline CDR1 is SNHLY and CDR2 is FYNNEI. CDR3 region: CASSGESENSPLHF. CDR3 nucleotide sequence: TGTGCCAGCAGTGGGGAGTCGGAAAATTCACCCCTCCACTTT.

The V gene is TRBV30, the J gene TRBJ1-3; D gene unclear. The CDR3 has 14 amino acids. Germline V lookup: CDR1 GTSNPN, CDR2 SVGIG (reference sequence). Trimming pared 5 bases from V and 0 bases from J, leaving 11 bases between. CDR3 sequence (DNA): TGTGCCTGGGCTCGGGGTCTCTCTGGAAACACCATATATTTT. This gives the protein CAWARGLSGNTIYF.

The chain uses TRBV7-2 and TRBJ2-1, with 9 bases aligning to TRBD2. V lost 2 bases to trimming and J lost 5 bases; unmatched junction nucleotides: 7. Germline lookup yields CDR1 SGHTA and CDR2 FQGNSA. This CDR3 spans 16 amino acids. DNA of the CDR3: TGTGCCAGCAGCTTAAGGGGAGCGGGAGGCGACAATGAGCAGTTCTTC. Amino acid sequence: CASSLRGAGGDNEQFF.

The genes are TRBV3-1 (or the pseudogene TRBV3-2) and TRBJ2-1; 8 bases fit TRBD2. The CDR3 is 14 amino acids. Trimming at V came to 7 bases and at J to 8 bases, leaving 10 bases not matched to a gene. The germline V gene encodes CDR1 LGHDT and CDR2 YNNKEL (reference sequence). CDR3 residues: CASTRGTSWDEQFF. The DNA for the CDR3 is TGTGCCAGCACCAGAGGGACTAGTTGGGATGAGCAGTTCTTC.

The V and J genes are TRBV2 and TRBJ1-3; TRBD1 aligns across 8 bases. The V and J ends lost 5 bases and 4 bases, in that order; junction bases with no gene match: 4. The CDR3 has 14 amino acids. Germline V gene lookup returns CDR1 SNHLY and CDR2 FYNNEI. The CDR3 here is CASSQTGDGNTIYF. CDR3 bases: TGTGCCAGCAGTCAGACAGGGGACGGAAACACCATATATTTT.

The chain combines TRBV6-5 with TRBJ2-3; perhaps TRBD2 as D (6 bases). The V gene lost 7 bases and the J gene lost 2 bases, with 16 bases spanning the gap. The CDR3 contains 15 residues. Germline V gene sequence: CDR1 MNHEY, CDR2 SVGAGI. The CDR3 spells CASTLGLPTTDTQYF. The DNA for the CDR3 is TGTGCCAGCACTTTGGGACTCCCAACCACAGATACGCAGTATTTT.

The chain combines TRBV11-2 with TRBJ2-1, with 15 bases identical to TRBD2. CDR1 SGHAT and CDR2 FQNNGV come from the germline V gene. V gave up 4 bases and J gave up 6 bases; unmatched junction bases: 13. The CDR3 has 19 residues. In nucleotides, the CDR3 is TGTGCCAGCAGCTCGCTAATAGGACTAGCGGGAGGGCCCTTCAATGAGCAGTTCTTC. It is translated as CASSSLIGLAGGPFNEQFF.

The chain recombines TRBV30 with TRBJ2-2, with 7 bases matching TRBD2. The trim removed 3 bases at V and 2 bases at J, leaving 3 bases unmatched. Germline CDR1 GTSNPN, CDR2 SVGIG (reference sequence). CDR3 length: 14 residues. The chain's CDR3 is CAWSLADNTGELFF. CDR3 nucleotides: TGTGCCTGGAGCCTAGCGGACAACACCGGGGAGCTGTTTTTT.

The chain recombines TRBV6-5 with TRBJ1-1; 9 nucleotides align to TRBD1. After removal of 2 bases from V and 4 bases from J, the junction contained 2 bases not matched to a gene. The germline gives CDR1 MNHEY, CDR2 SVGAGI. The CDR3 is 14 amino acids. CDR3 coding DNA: TGTGCCAGCAGTTACGGGACAGGGAGCACTGAAGCTTTCTTT. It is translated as CASSYGTGSTEAFF.

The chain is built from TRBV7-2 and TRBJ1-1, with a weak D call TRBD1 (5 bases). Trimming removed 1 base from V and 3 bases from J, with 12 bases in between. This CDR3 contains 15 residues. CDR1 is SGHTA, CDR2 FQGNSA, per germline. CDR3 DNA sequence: TGTGCCAGCAGCTTAGTTGGGGGGGGATACACTGAAGCTTTCTTT. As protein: CASSLVGGGYTEAFF.

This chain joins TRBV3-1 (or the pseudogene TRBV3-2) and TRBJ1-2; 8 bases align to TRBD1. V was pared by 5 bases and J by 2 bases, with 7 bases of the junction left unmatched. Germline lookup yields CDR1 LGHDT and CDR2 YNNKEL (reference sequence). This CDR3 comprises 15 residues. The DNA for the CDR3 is TGTGCCAGCAGCTCAACAGGGGGTAGCAACTATGGCTACACCTTC. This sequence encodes CASSSTGGSNYGYTF.

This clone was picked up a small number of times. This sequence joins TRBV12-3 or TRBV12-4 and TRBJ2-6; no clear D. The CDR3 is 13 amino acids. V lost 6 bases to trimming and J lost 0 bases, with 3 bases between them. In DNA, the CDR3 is TGTGCCAGCAGACACTCTGGGGCCAACGTCCTGACTTTC. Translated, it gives CASRHSGANVLTF.

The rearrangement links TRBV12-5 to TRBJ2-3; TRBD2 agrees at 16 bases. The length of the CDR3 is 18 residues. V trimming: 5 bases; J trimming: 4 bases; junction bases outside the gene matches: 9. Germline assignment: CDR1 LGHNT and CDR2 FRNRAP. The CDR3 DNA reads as TGTGCTAGTGGTATAGGGACTAGCGGGAGGGCATCGGCAGATACGCAGTATTTT. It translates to CASGIGTSGRASADTQYF.

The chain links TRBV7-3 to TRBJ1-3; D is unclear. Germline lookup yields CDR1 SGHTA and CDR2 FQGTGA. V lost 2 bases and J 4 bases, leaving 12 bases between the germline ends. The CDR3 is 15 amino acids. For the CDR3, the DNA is TGTGCCAGCAGCTTAGTGGCCAGCGTCGGAAACACCATATATTTT. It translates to CASSLVASVGNTIYF.

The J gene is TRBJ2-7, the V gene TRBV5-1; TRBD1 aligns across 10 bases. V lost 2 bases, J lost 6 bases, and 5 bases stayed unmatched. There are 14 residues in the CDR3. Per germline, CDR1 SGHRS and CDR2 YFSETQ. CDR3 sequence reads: CASSLTGQGFEQYF. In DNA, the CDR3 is TGCGCCAGCAGCTTAACGGGACAGGGGTTCGAGCAGTACTTC.

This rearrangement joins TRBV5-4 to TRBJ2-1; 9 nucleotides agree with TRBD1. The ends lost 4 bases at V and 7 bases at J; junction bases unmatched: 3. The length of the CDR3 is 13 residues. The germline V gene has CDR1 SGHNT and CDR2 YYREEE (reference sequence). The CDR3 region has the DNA TGTGCCAGCAGCAGTGACAGGGGGAATGAGCAGTTCTTC. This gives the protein CASSSDRGNEQFF.

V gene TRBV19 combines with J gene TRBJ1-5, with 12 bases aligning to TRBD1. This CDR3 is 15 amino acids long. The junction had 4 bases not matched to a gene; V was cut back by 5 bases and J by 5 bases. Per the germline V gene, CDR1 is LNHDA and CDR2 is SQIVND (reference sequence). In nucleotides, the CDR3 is TGTGCCAGTAGTCCAGGGACAGGGGGCGATCAGCCCCAGCATTTT. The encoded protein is CASSPGTGGDQPQHF.

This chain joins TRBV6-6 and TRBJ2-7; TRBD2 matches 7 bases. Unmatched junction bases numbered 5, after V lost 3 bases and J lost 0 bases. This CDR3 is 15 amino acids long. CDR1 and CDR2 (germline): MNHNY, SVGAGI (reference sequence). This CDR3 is CASSYYREASYEQYF. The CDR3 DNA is TGTGCCAGCAGTTATTACCGGGAGGCCTCCTACGAGCAGTACTTC.

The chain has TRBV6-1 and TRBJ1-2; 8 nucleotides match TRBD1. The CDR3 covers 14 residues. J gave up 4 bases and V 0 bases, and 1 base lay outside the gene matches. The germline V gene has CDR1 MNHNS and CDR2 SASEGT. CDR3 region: CASSEATGGYGYTF. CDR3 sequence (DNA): TGTGCCAGCAGTGAAGCTACAGGGGGCTATGGCTACACCTTC.

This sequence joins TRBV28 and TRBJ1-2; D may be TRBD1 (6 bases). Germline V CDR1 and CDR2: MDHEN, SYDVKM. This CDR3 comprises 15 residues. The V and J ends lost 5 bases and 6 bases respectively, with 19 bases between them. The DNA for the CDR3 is TGTGCCAGCAGTACCATACGAGGGGGGGGTAATGGCTACACCTTC. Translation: CASSTIRGGGNGYTF.

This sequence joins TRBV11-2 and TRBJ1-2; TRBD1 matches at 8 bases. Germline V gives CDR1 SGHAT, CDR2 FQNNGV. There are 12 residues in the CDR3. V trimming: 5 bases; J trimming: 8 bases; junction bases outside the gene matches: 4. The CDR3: CASSTDRGGYTF. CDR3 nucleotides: TGTGCCAGCAGCACAGACAGGGGAGGCTACACCTTC.

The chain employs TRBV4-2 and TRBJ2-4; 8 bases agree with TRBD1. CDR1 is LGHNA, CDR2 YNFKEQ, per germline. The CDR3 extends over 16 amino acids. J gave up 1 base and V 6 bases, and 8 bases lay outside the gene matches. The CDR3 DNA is TGTGCCAGCAGTCGGGACAGGCTCGCGGCCAAAAACATTCAGTACTTC. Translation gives CASSRDRLAAKNIQYF.

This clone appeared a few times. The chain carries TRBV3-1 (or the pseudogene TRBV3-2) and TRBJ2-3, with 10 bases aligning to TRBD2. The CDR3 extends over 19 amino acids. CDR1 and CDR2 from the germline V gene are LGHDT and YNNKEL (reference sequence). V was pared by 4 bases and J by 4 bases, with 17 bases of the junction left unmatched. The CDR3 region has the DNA TGTGCCAGCAGCCCACCATGGGGATCAGCGGGAGGGGTCGCAGATACGCAGTATTTT. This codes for CASSPPWGSAGGVADTQYF.